This TCR beta chain was sequenced during a study of liver allograft versus peripheral blood T cells. Whole-study context: Graft-liver T cell receptor repertoires were compared against recipient peripheral blood repertoires.

MiXCR was run by TCRdb on the reads, yielding one entry per CDR3 protein. The data show about 12,000 distinct CDR3 sequences, approximately 30% seen once. Concerning this clonotype itself: This probably arose from a read error, given a far larger clone one base away.

This CDR3 has 13 residues. V was trimmed by 5 bases and J by 0 bases, leaving 7 bases between them. Germline CDR1 and CDR2: MNHEY and SMNVEV (reference sequence). This TCR came from a human patient who had a liver transplant. The graft donor may be the source of some T cells. J is TRBJ1-2 and V is TRBV27; D gene unclear. CDR3 in DNA: TGTGCCAGCAGTGACCGTTCTAACTATGGCTACACCTTC. Protein sequence: CASSDRSNYGYTF.